The rows below give T cell receptor beta chains drawn from one sample of a study of T cell responses to AZD1222 COVID-19 vaccine. Assay used: immunoSEQ multiplex PCR; TCRdb lists only in-frame clones, some missing. The top ten hold approximately 8.5% of the sample, which has about 120,000 clones, 70% to 90% seen once. Source: peripheral blood, taken on day 0 of AZD1222 vaccination. The receptors derive from an adult in good health. Both conserved end residues are part of each CDR3. Each record gives: clone size, V gene, D gene, J gene, CDR3 protein, CDR3 DNA. D genes are given only for firm matches. Clone size is not always given. Where it is, it says once, few, many or a class for expanded clones.

size: -
V: TRBV7-9
D: -
J: TRBJ1-4
CDR3: CASSRATNEKLFF
DNA: TGTGCCAGCAGTAGGGCAACTAATGAAAAACTGTTTTTT

size: -
V: TRBV6-2/TRBV6-3
D: -
J: TRBJ2-7
CDR3: CASSYDEQYF
DNA: TGTGCCAGCAGTTACGACGAGCAGTACTTC

size: -
V: TRBV10-3
D: -
J: TRBJ1-1
CDR3: CAISRAGPNTEAFF
DNA: TGTGCCATCTCCCGGGCAGGACCGAACACTGAAGCTTTCTTT

size: -
V: TRBV19
D: -
J: TRBJ1-6
CDR3: CASSIGGQGLLPLHF
DNA: TGTGCCAGTAGTATAGGCGGCCAGGGGCTTTTACCCCTCCACTTT

size: -
V: TRBV27
D: -
J: TRBJ2-7
CDR3: CASSWGGGGWEQYF
DNA: TGTGCCAGCAGTTGGGGGGGAGGGGGCTGGGAGCAGTACTTC

size: -
V: TRBV5-1
D: TRBD1
J: TRBJ1-3
CDR3: CASWTGSSGNTIYF
DNA: TGCGCCAGCTGGACAGGGAGCTCTGGAAACACCATATATTTT

size: few
V: TRBV9
D: -
J: TRBJ2-7
CDR3: CASSSPPGVEQYF
DNA: TGTGCCAGCAGCAGCCCGCCGGGGGTCGAGCAGTACTTC

size: -
V: TRBV5-5
D: -
J: TRBJ2-2
CDR3: CASSSDSSTGELFF
DNA: TGTGCCAGCAGCTCCGACTCCTCCACCGGGGAGCTGTTTTTT

size: once
V: TRBV5-1
D: -
J: TRBJ2-1
CDR3: CASSSLIRGPNKPNEQFF
DNA: TGCGCCAGCAGCTCGCTGATTAGGGGCCCGAATAAACCCAATGAGCAGTTCTTC

size: -
V: TRBV6-8
D: -
J: TRBJ2-3
CDR3: CASSYMWEPRTDTQYF
DNA: TGTGCCAGCAGTTACATGTGGGAGCCCCGCACAGATACGCAGTATTTT

size: -
V: TRBV30
D: -
J: TRBJ1-2
CDR3: CAKGGIYGYTF
DNA: TGTGCCAAGGGAGGGATCTATGGCTACACCTTC

size: -
V: TRBV6-4
D: -
J: TRBJ1-4
CDR3: CASSQQDGEKLFF
DNA: TGTGCCAGCAGTCAACAGGACGGGGAAAAACTGTTTTTT

size: -
V: TRBV6-1
D: TRBD1
J: TRBJ1-2
CDR3: CASSEYQGVVYGYTF
DNA: TGTGCCAGCAGTGAATACCAGGGGGTTGTCTATGGCTACACCTTC

size: -
V: TRBV3-1/TRBV3-2
D: TRBD1
J: TRBJ1-1
CDR3: CASSNRGTEAFF
DNA: TGTGCCAGCAGCAACAGGGGCACTGAAGCTTTCTTT

size: -
V: TRBV11-3
D: TRBD2
J: TRBJ2-3
CDR3: CASSRRTSGGSSSTDTQYF
DNA: TGTGCCAGCAGCCGGAGGACTAGCGGGGGGTCTTCTAGCACAGATACGCAGTATTTT

size: -
V: TRBV21-1
D: -
J: TRBJ2-7
CDR3: CASSKAQRASDEQYF
DNA: TGTGCCAGCAGCAAAGCGCAACGGGCAAGCGACGAGCAGTACTTC

size: -
V: TRBV5-1
D: -
J: TRBJ1-3
CDR3: CASSWGGALPGNTIYF
DNA: TGCGCCAGCAGCTGGGGGGGAGCTCTCCCTGGAAACACCATATATTTT

size: -
V: TRBV28
D: -
J: TRBJ2-1
CDR3: CASSSRGEQFF
DNA: TGTGCCAGCAGTTCGAGGGGTGAGCAGTTCTTC

size: -
V: TRBV3-1/TRBV3-2
D: TRBD1
J: TRBJ1-2
CDR3: CASSPTGAYYGYTF
DNA: TGTGCCAGCAGCCCGACAGGGGCCTACTATGGCTACACCTTC

size: -
V: TRBV7-8
D: -
J: TRBJ1-5
CDR3: CASSPSRWPNQPQHF
DNA: TGTGCCAGCAGCCCCTCAAGATGGCCCAATCAGCCCCAGCATTTT

size: -
V: TRBV9
D: -
J: TRBJ2-1
CDR3: CASTRLGGLLGNEQFF
DNA: TGTGCCAGCACCCGATTGGGGGGGCTGCTGGGCAATGAGCAGTTCTTC

size: once
V: TRBV18
D: -
J: TRBJ1-3
CDR3: CASSPPGTALSGNTIYF
DNA: TGTGCCAGCTCACCACCGGGGACGGCTTTATCTGGAAACACCATATATTTT

size: -
V: TRBV4-3
D: -
J: TRBJ2-1
CDR3: CASSQVVYNEQFF
DNA: TGCGCCAGCAGCCAAGTCGTCTACAATGAGCAGTTCTTC

size: once
V: TRBV24-1
D: -
J: TRBJ1-3
CDR3: CATSDPGTGNTIYF
DNA: TGTGCCACCAGTGATCCGGGGACTGGAAACACCATATATTTT

size: -
V: TRBV6-5
D: -
J: TRBJ1-2
CDR3: CATSLGQNSNYGYTF
DNA: TGTGCCACCTCGTTAGGGCAGAACTCTAACTATGGCTACACCTTC

size: once
V: TRBV30
D: -
J: TRBJ1-5
CDR3: CAWSEGGGNQPQHF
DNA: TGTGCCTGGAGTGAGGGTGGCGGCAATCAGCCCCAGCATTTT

size: -
V: TRBV19
D: -
J: TRBJ1-5
CDR3: CASSPDGYSNQPQHF
DNA: TGTGCCAGTAGTCCCGACGGTTATAGCAATCAGCCCCAGCATTTT

size: -
V: TRBV29-1
D: -
J: TRBJ2-3
CDR3: CSVSLVPGTDTQYF
DNA: TGCAGCGTCTCCCTCGTCCCGGGAACAGATACGCAGTATTTT

size: -
V: TRBV2
D: -
J: TRBJ2-7
CDR3: CASSGAETNYEQYF
DNA: TGTGCCAGCAGTGGTGCGGAAACCAACTACGAGCAGTACTTC

size: -
V: TRBV21-1
D: -
J: TRBJ1-4
CDR3: CASSVRQIRSEKLFF
DNA: TGTGCCAGCAGCGTTCGACAGATCCGGAGTGAAAAACTGTTTTTT

size: -
V: TRBV25-1
D: TRBD1
J: TRBJ1-2
CDR3: CASSVGQGHGYTF
DNA: TGTGCCAGCAGTGTAGGACAGGGGCATGGCTACACCTTC

size: -
V: TRBV7-7
D: -
J: TRBJ1-1
CDR3: CASSHIRAFF
DNA: TGTGCTAGCAGCCATATCAGGGCTTTCTTT

size: -
V: TRBV6-5
D: TRBD2
J: TRBJ2-3
CDR3: CASSLAGGSDTQYF
DNA: TGTGCCAGCAGTCTAGCGGGGGGGTCAGATACGCAGTATTTT

size: -
V: TRBV6-5
D: -
J: TRBJ2-7
CDR3: CASSYDRSPSYEQYF
DNA: TGTGCCAGCAGTTACGACAGAAGCCCTTCCTACGAGCAGTACTTC

size: once
V: TRBV27
D: -
J: TRBJ1-3
CDR3: CASSPRLDSGNTIYF
DNA: TGTGCCAGCAGTCCCCGTTTGGACTCTGGAAACACCATATATTTT

size: once
V: TRBV30
D: -
J: TRBJ1-1
CDR3: CAWSPDRLGEAFF
DNA: TGTGCCTGGAGCCCTGACAGGTTAGGTGAAGCTTTCTTT

size: -
V: TRBV13
D: -
J: TRBJ2-2
CDR3: CASSSRLVAGGELFF
DNA: TGTGCCAGCAGCTCCCGACTAGTTGCGGGCGGGGAGCTGTTTTTT

size: -
V: TRBV5-1
D: TRBD2
J: TRBJ2-1
CDR3: CASSRGVAGLASSYNEQFF
DNA: TGCGCCAGCAGCCGGGGGGTTGCGGGACTAGCGAGCTCCTACAATGAGCAGTTCTTC

size: -
V: TRBV18
D: -
J: TRBJ2-3
CDR3: CASSPGLRTDTQYF
DNA: TGTGCCAGCTCACCGGGACTTAGGACAGATACGCAGTATTTT

size: -
V: TRBV6-6
D: TRBD1
J: TRBJ1-2
CDR3: CASSSSGQDYGYTF
DNA: TGTGCCAGCAGTTCGTCGGGACAGGACTATGGCTACACCTTC

size: -
V: TRBV28
D: -
J: TRBJ1-1
CDR3: CASRRDGGTEAFF
DNA: TGTGCCAGCAGACGAGATGGAGGCACTGAAGCTTTCTTT

size: -
V: TRBV7-2
D: TRBD2
J: TRBJ2-5
CDR3: CASSLHGTSAVTQYF
DNA: TGTGCCAGCAGCCTGCACGGGACTAGCGCGGTGACCCAGTACTTC

size: few
V: TRBV6-6
D: TRBD2
J: TRBJ2-7
CDR3: CASMLGTSGYEQYF
DNA: TGTGCCAGCATGCTAGGGACTAGCGGCTACGAGCAGTACTTC

size: -
V: TRBV7-2
D: -
J: TRBJ2-7
CDR3: CASSLGPVQRSYEQYF
DNA: TGTGCCAGCAGCCTTGGACCCGTCCAAAGGTCCTACGAGCAGTACTTC

size: once
V: TRBV18
D: -
J: TRBJ2-5
CDR3: CASSPSGWQGETQYF
DNA: TGTGCCAGCTCACCATCAGGGTGGCAAGGGGAGACCCAGTACTTC

size: -
V: TRBV19
D: -
J: TRBJ1-1
CDR3: CASSDRFGEAFF
DNA: TGTGCCAGTAGCGACCGTTTCGGAGAAGCTTTCTTT

size: -
V: TRBV6-1
D: TRBD1
J: TRBJ1-5
CDR3: CASSDGQGANQPQHF
DNA: TGTGCCAGCAGTGACGGACAGGGGGCTAATCAGCCCCAGCATTTT

size: few
V: TRBV6-6
D: TRBD2
J: TRBJ2-3
CDR3: CASSRTNSGGRTDTQYF
DNA: TGTGCCAGCAGCCGAACCAATAGCGGGGGGCGGACAGATACGCAGTATTTT

size: -
V: TRBV30
D: -
J: TRBJ2-4
CDR3: CAWSTSPDGIQYF
DNA: TGTGCCTGGAGTACTAGCCCTGATGGCATTCAGTACTTC

size: -
V: TRBV29-1
D: TRBD1
J: TRBJ2-4
CDR3: CSVHDRGAKNIQYF
DNA: TGCAGCGTTCACGACAGGGGAGCCAAAAACATTCAGTACTTC

size: -
V: TRBV6-5
D: -
J: TRBJ1-3
CDR3: CASSSPGTSGNTIYF
DNA: TGTGCCAGCAGCTCGCCGGGAACCTCTGGAAACACCATATATTTT

size: -
V: TRBV7-6
D: -
J: TRBJ1-3
CDR3: CASSLGGRANSGNTIYF
DNA: TGTGCCAGCAGCCTTGGGGGACGGGCAAACTCTGGAAACACCATATATTTT

size: -
V: TRBV28
D: -
J: TRBJ2-7
CDR3: CASSFGQTYEQYF
DNA: TGTGCCAGCAGTTTTGGACAGACCTACGAGCAGTACTTC

size: -
V: TRBV6-5
D: TRBD1
J: TRBJ1-2
CDR3: CASSYSGQGARYTF
DNA: TGTGCCAGCAGTTACTCCGGACAGGGGGCTCGCTACACCTTC

size: few
V: TRBV28
D: -
J: TRBJ2-1
CDR3: CASSLKDRSNEQFF
DNA: TGTGCCAGCAGTCTTAAAGACAGGAGCAATGAGCAGTTCTTC

size: -
V: TRBV6-2/TRBV6-3
D: -
J: TRBJ2-1
CDR3: CASSYATTAVPQFF
DNA: TGTGCCAGCAGTTACGCAACCACAGCGGTACCCCAGTTCTTC

size: -
V: TRBV18
D: -
J: TRBJ1-6
CDR3: CASSPGGSRNNSPLHF
DNA: TGTGCCAGCTCACCAGGTGGTTCGAGGAATAATTCACCCCTCCACTTT

size: -
V: TRBV4-2
D: -
J: TRBJ2-1
CDR3: CASSLPAGTYNEQFF
DNA: TGTGCCAGCAGCCTCCCAGCCGGGACTTACAATGAGCAGTTCTTC